The clone carrying this T cell receptor beta chain was seen repeatedly, ten times or more. TCRdb recomputed calls from the multiplex PCR reads with MiXCR, one row per CDR3 protein. The table records under 350,000 distinct CDR3 sequences, over 25% of them present only once. Breast cancer patients provided tissue from their axillary draining lymph nodes. The sample originates from a study of breast tumors, draining lymph nodes, adjacent tissues. Trimming left V 2 bases short and J 6 bases short, with 14 bases between. CDR3 length: 14 amino acids. CDR1 DFQATT and CDR2 SNEGSKA come from the germline V gene (reference sequence).

Sequenced material: axillary lymph node tissue. The receptor's source is a female donor with breast cancer. Some clones in this sample may be carry-over from other donors' samples. The chain couples TRBV20-1 to TRBJ2-1; TRBD2 might be the D (6 bases). The DNA for the CDR3 is TGCAGTGCTAGACTTCGACTAGGAACCAATGAGCAGTTCTTC. Its protein product is CSARLRLGTNEQFF.